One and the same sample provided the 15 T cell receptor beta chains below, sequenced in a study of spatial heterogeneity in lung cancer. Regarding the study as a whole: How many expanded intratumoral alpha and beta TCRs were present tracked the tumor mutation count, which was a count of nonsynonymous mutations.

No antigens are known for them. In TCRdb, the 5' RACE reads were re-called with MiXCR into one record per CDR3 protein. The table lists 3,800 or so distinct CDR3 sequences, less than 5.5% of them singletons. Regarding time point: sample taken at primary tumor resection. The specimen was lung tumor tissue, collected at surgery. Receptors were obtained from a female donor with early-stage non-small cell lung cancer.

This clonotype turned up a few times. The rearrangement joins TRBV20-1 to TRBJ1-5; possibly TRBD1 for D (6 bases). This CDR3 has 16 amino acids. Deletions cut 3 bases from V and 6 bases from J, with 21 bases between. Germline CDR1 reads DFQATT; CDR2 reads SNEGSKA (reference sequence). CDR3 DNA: TGCAGTGCTAGTGAACCCCCTCGGGGGCCCAGTCAGCCCCAGCATTTT. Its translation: CSASEPPRGPSQPQHF.

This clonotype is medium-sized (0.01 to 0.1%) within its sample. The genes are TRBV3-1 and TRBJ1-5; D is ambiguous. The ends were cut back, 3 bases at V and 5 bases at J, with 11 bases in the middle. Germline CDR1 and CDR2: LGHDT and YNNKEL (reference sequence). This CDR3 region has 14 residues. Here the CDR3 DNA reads TGTGCCAGCAGCCAGGGATACCTAGATCAGCCCCAGCATTTT. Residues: CASSQGYLDQPQHF.

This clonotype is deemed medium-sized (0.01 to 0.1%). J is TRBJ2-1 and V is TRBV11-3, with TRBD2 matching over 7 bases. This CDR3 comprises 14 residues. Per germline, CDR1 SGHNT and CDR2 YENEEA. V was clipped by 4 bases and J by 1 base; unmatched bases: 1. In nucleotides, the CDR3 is TGTGCCAGCAGCTCGCGGGAGTCCTACAATGAGCAGTTCTTC. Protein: CASSSRESYNEQFF.

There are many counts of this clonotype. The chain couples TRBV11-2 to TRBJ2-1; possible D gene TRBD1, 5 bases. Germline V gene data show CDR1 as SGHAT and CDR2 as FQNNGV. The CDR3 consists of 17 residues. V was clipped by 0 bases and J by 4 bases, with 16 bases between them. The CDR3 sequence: CASSLESQDTTYNEQFF. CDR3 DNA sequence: TGTGCCAGCAGCTTAGAGAGTCAGGACACAACGTACAATGAGCAGTTCTTC. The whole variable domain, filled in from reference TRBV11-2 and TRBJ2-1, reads EAGVAQSPRYKIIEKRQSVAFWCNPISGHATLYWYQQILGQGPKLLIQFQNNGVVDDSQLPKDRFSAERLKGVDSTLKIQPAKLEDSAVYLCASSLESQDTTYNEQFFGPGTRLTVL.

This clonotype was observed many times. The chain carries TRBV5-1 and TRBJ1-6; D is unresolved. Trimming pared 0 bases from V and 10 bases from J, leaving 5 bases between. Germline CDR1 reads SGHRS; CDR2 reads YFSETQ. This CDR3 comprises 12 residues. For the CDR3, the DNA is TGCGCCAGCAGCTTGGAGCGATCACCCCTCCACTTT. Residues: CASSLERSPLHF.

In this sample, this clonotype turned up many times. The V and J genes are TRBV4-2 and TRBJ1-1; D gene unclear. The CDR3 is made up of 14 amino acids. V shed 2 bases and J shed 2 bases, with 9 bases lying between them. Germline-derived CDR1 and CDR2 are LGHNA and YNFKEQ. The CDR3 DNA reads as TGTGCCAGCAGCCAACAAGGCACCAACACTGAAGCTTTCTTT. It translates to CASSQQGTNTEAFF.

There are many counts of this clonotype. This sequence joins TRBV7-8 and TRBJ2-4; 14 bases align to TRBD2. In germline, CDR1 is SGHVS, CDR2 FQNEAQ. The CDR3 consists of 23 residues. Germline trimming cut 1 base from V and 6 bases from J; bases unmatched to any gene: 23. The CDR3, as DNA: TGTGCCAGCAGCTTAGGACTAGCCGGACATACCCCCGGGACTAGCGGGAGAGGAAACATTCAGTACTTC. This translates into CASSLGLAGHTPGTSGRGNIQYF.

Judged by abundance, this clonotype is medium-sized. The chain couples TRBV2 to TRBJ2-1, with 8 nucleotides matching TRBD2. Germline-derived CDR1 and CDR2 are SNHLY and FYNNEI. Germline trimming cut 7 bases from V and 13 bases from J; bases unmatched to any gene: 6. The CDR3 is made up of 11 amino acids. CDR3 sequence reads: CASTLAGPQFF. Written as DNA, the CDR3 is TGTGCCAGCACATTAGCGGGGCCCCAGTTCTTC.

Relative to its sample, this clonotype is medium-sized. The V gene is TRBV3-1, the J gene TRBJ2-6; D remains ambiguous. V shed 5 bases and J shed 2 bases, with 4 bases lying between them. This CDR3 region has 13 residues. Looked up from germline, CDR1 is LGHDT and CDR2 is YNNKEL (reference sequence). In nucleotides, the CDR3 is TGTGCCAGCAGCTCTACTGGGGCCAACGTCCTGACTTTC. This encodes CASSSTGANVLTF.

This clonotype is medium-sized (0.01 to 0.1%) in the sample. The CDR3 reads CASSLLSLQGRSGELFF. The CDR3 region has the DNA TGTGCCAGCAGCTTACTGAGCTTACAAGGAAGGTCCGGGGAGCTGTTTTTT. The rearrangement links TRBV7-2 to TRBJ2-2; D is unclear. This CDR3 region has 17 residues. Deletions cut 2 bases from V and 6 bases from J, with 19 bases between. CDR1 and CDR2 (germline): SGHTA, FQGNSA.

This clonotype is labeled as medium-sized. CDR3 in DNA: TGTGCCAGCAGCCATGACAGCAATTACGAGCAGTACTTC. It specifies CASSHDSNYEQYF. This chain connects TRBV3-1 to TRBJ2-7; D is perhaps TRBD1 (5 bases). In germline, CDR1 is LGHDT, CDR2 YNNKEL (reference sequence). The CDR3 has 13 amino acids. V lost 3 bases, J lost 4 bases, and 10 bases lay in between.

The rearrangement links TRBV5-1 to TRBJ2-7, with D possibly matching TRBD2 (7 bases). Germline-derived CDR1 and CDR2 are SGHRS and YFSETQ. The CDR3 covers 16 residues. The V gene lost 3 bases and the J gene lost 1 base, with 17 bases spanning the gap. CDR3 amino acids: CASSWGGTGWSYEQYF. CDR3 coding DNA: TGCGCCAGCAGCTGGGGGGGCACAGGGTGGTCCTACGAGCAGTACTTC.

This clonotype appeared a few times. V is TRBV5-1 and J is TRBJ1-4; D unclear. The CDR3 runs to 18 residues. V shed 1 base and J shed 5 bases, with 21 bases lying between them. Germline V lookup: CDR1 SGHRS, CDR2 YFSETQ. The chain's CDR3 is CASSLWGVGNPPNEKLFF. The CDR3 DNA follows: TGCGCCAGCAGCTTGTGGGGTGTGGGGAATCCCCCAAATGAAAAACTGTTTTTT.

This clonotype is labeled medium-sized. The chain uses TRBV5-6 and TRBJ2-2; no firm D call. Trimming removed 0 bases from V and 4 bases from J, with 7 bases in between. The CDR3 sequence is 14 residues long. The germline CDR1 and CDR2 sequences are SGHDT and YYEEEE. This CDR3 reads CASSLVTATGELFF. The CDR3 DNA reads TGTGCCAGCAGCTTGGTGACCGCCACCGGGGAGCTGTTTTTT.

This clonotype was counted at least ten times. The CDR3 loop reads CASSEAIPGGSDEQFF. In DNA form, the CDR3 reads TGTGCCAGCAGTGAAGCGATTCCAGGGGGCTCCGATGAGCAGTTCTTC. The V and J genes are TRBV6-1 and TRBJ2-1; TRBD1 matches 8 bases. Per germline, CDR1 MNHNS and CDR2 SASEGT. V trimming: 0 bases; J trimming: 8 bases; junction bases outside the gene matches: 9. The CDR3 runs 16 residues.